This TCR beta chain is drawn from a study of cytomegalovirus exposure and HLA in healthy donors. Overall study context: Genotyping showed around 80% of over 350 donors falling in the Caucasian-associated ancestry cluster. Whole-study findings and limits: A later analysis reportedly found fewer N-insertions in an Asian-associated ancestry cluster than the roughly 670-donor mean. Most CMV-associated TCR beta chains appeared HLA-restricted in a later analysis. Indistinguishability led to the exclusion of some V segments, TRBV6-2 and TRBV6-3 included.

In the PCR, 60 Vbeta and 13 Jbeta primers were used. Libraries were prepared by immunoSEQ multiplex PCR; TCRdb keeps only in-frame clonotypes and omits some of them. Among 150,000 to 200,000 clones listed, over 60% were seen once. This CDR3 comprises 17 residues. Looked up from germline, CDR1 is SGHRS and CDR2 is YFSETQ. The V segment lost 2 bases and the J segment 1 base; nucleotides outside the gene matches: 10. With respect to this clone: Its antigen is currently unknown.

The chain combines TRBV5-1 with TRBJ2-5; 8 bases fit TRBD1. The TCR sequence derives from a woman aged 40 to 55 in good health and CMV-seronegative. Sequencing was done on a sample of PBMCs. CDR3 in DNA: TGCGCCAGCAGCTTAGGGGACAGGCCGAGAGGCCAAGAGACCCAGTACTTC. This codes for CASSLGDRPRGQETQYF.